A single sample gave rise to the 28 T cell receptor beta chains below, sequenced in a study of T cells in Graves' hyperthyroidism and ophthalmopathy. Regions amplified from RNA transcripts were the TCR beta CDR3 regions. Carried out on the TCR CDR3, a first-round RT-PCR used the HTBI primer set. TCRdb called the multiplex PCR reads again in MiXCR, with one record for every CDR3 protein. This table holds 650,000 to 850,000 distinct CDR3 sequences, around 20% found once. The sample was blood. These receptors all stem from a woman between 45 and 60 years old with Graves' hyperthyroidism that later progressed to Graves' ophthalmopathy.

This clonotype occurred many times. This sequence joins TRBV20-1 and TRBJ1-1; D is possibly TRBD1 (6 bases). The V gene's germline CDR1 is DFQATT and CDR2 SNEGSKA (reference sequence). V lost 1 base to trimming and J lost 6 bases, with 18 bases between them. This CDR3 comprises 15 residues. The CDR3 here is CSARVRDTSGSEAFF. The DNA of the CDR3 is TGCAGTGCTAGAGTCCGGGACACATCGGGTTCTGAAGCTTTCTTT.

This chain joins TRBV5-1 and TRBJ2-5; 9 nucleotides align to TRBD1. After removal of 4 bases from V and 6 bases from J, the junction contained 7 bases not matched to a gene. The length of the CDR3 is 14 residues. CDR1 and CDR2 from the germline V gene are SGHRS and YFSETQ. CDR3 nucleotides: TGCGCCAGCAGCGACACAGGGGGCGATCAGACCCAGTACTTC. Amino acid sequence: CASSDTGGDQTQYF.

This clonotype appeared a few times. The chain employs TRBV19 and TRBJ1-2, with D possibly TRBD1 on 5 matching bases. This CDR3 region has 14 residues. Germline CDR1 reads LNHDA; CDR2 reads SQIVND (reference sequence). V dropped 6 bases and J dropped 6 bases, with 17 bases sitting between them. The CDR3 sequence is CASSQQEIPNGYTF. CDR3 DNA sequence: TGTGCCAGTAGCCAACAGGAGATACCAAATGGCTACACCTTC.

This clonotype has ten or more counts. The chain is built from TRBV12-3 or TRBV12-4 and TRBJ1-1; D gene ambiguous. The CDR3 spans 15 residues. V was cut by 3 bases and J by 0 bases, with 11 bases left in between. The CDR3 spells CASSLDGTMNTEAFF. The CDR3 DNA reads as TGTGCCAGCAGTTTGGACGGAACTATGAACACTGAAGCTTTCTTT.

This clonotype showed up just a few times. This chain connects TRBV27 to TRBJ2-3; 10 positions agree with TRBD2. V dropped 4 bases and J dropped 6; count of bases not matched to a gene: 7. The germline gives CDR1 MNHEY, CDR2 SMNVEV (reference sequence). This CDR3 is 15 amino acids long. CDR3 nucleotide sequence: TGTGCCAGCAGTTCTCTAGCGGGGGCCTGGGATACGCAGTATTTT. Residues: CASSSLAGAWDTQYF.

A few counts support this clonotype. The chain combines TRBV24-1 with TRBJ2-3, with TRBD2 identical over 9 bases. CDR1 KGHDR and CDR2 SFDVKD come from the germline V gene. The J segment lost 4 bases and the V segment lost 5 bases, leaving 9 bases of the junction unmatched. The CDR3 runs 16 residues. The CDR3 DNA is TGTGCCACCAGTGGGACTAATAGCGGGGGAGCAGATACGCAGTATTTT. Translation gives CATSGTNSGGADTQYF.

This clonotype was detected many times. CDR3 nucleotide sequence: TGTGCCAGCGGAAGGTTGCCTGGCTACACCTTC. This gives the protein CASGRLPGYTF. The V gene is TRBV6-1, the J gene TRBJ1-2; D is undetermined. The CDR3 extends over 11 amino acids. Trimming stripped 8 bases from V and 7 bases from J, with 11 bases between. Germline CDR1 and CDR2: MNHNS and SASEGT.

The rearrangement links TRBV9 to TRBJ1-5; D remains unclear. Per germline, CDR1 SGDLS and CDR2 YYNGEE. Deletions cut 0 bases from V and 3 bases from J, with 7 bases between. There are 14 residues in the CDR3. This CDR3 is CASSVGLPNQPQHF. The CDR3 DNA sequence: TGTGCCAGCAGCGTAGGTCTTCCCAATCAGCCCCAGCATTTT.

The rearrangement links TRBV18 to TRBJ1-3; weak D call: TRBD1 (5 bases). The germline gives CDR1 KGHSH, CDR2 LQKENI. V was shortened by 3 bases and J by 4 bases, with 13 bases between the two germline ends. CDR3 length: 15 amino acids. The CDR3 sequence: CASSPSGTPGNTIYF. The CDR3 nucleotides are TGTGCCAGCTCACCCTCCGGGACTCCCGGAAACACCATATATTTT.

This clonotype has ten or more counts. This chain uses TRBV18 with TRBJ1-2; D remains unclear. This CDR3 comprises 15 residues. Trimming shortened V by 6 bases and J by 7 bases, and 21 bases separated the two germline ends. CDR1 KGHSH and CDR2 LQKENI come from the germline V gene. CDR3 loop: CASSEASIEELGYTF. CDR3 DNA: TGTGCCAGCTCGGAGGCGTCCATAGAGGAACTTGGCTACACCTTC.

This clonotype has at least ten counts. For the CDR3, the DNA is TGTGCCAGCAGCTTACCTGGCCGGGGCAATGAGCAGTTCTTC. Its protein product is CASSLPGRGNEQFF. This chain connects TRBV11-2 to TRBJ2-1; maybe TRBD2 (5 bases). The CDR3 covers 14 residues. Germline V gene lookup returns CDR1 SGHAT and CDR2 FQNNGV. Trimming took off 2 bases at V and 6 bases at J, with 11 bases between the two ends.

This clonotype showed up just a few times. The gene calls are TRBV9 and TRBJ1-1, with D possibly TRBD1 on 6 matching bases. The CDR3 extends over 15 amino acids. The V gene lost 0 bases and the J gene lost 1 base, with 10 bases spanning the gap. Germline-derived CDR1 and CDR2 are SGDLS and YYNGEE. The CDR3 region has the DNA TGTGCCAGCAGCGTAGAGCCCAGGGGGAACACTGAAGCTTTCTTT. It specifies CASSVEPRGNTEAFF.

This clonotype has just a few counts. The chain couples TRBV7-9 to TRBJ2-7; 11 positions agree with TRBD1. Trimming at V came to 6 bases and at J to 6 bases, leaving 13 bases not matched to a gene. Germline V gene sequence: CDR1 SEHNR, CDR2 FQNEAQ (reference sequence). The CDR3 consists of 16 residues. The CDR3 DNA follows: TGTGCCAGCAGTCCTCCTGCCGGACAGGGGGCCGGCGAGCAGTACTTC. Protein: CASSPPAGQGAGEQYF.

In its sample, this clonotype was seen a few times. The gene calls are TRBV2 and TRBJ2-2, with D possibly matching TRBD2 (5 bases). Trimming removed 7 bases at V and 0 bases at J, with 9 bases between. Germline V gene data show CDR1 as SNHLY and CDR2 as FYNNEI. There are 14 residues in the CDR3. CDR3 protein: CASIRESNTGELFF. The CDR3, as DNA: TGTGCCAGCATAAGGGAGTCGAACACCGGGGAGCTGTTTTTT.

This clonotype was seen a few times. CDR3 region: CASSARTFSSYNEQFF. CDR3 in DNA: TGTGCCAGCAGCGCTCGGACTTTTAGCTCCTACAATGAGCAGTTCTTC. The chain couples TRBV9 to TRBJ2-1; TRBD2 is a possible D gene (5 bases). Per germline, CDR1 SGDLS and CDR2 YYNGEE. Trimming left V 3 bases short and J 0 bases short, with 13 bases between. The CDR3 is made up of 16 amino acids.

This clonotype was picked up a small number of times. This chain joins TRBV6-1 and TRBJ1-2; 9 positions match TRBD1. The CDR3 runs 14 residues. V shed 7 bases and J 4 bases; nucleotides not matched to a gene: 7. From germline, CDR1 is MNHNS and CDR2 SASEGT. The CDR3 DNA reads as TGTGCCAGCACGAAAGACAGGGGGTTCTATGGCTACACCTTC. As protein: CASTKDRGFYGYTF.

This clonotype was counted a single time. This may arise from a read error, as a much more abundant clone is one base away. This rearrangement joins TRBV7-2 to TRBJ2-7; 11 bases are a match to TRBD2. The length of the CDR3 is 15 residues. The V gene's germline CDR1 is SGHTA and CDR2 FQGNSA. DNA of the CDR3: TGTGCCAACAGCTTACTAGCGGGGGAGAACTACGAGCAGTACTTC. Its translation is CANSLLAGENYEQYF.

The gene calls are TRBV7-8 and TRBJ2-1; 11 nucleotides match TRBD2. The CDR3 is made up of 16 amino acids. The J segment lost 4 bases and the V segment lost 5 bases, leaving 7 bases of the junction unmatched. Germline values: CDR1 SGHVS, CDR2 FQNEAQ. The DNA for the CDR3 is TGTGCCAGCAGCCTGCTAACTAGCGGGGGATACAATGAGCAGTTCTTC. Protein: CASSLLTSGGYNEQFF.

Many counts were recorded for this clonotype. The chain employs TRBV30 and TRBJ2-1; no reliable D call. CDR1 is GTSNPN and CDR2 is SVGIG in the germline V gene (reference sequence). Trimming took off 3 bases at V and 6 bases at J, with 6 bases between the two ends. This CDR3 has 11 amino acids. The CDR3 coding sequence is TGTGCCTGGAGACTATTCAATGAGCAGTTCTTC. Its protein product is CAWRLFNEQFF. The entire variable domain, with the rest obtained from reference TRBV30 and TRBJ2-1, is as follows: SQTIHQWPATLVQPVGSPLSLECTVEGTSNPNLYWYRQAAGRGLQLLFYSVGIGQISSEVPQNLSASRPQDRQFILSSKKLLLSDSGFYLCAWRLFNEQFFGPGTRLTVL.

The sample holds a few counts of this clonotype. The chain joins TRBV7-8 to TRBJ2-4; D gene ambiguous. The CDR3 has 14 residues. The V end lost 4 bases, the J end lost 3 bases, and 10 bases lay between the germline ends. Per germline, CDR1 SGHVS and CDR2 FQNEAQ. In DNA form, the CDR3 reads TGTGCCAGCAGCTCCCATACGGGCAAAAACATTCAGTACTTC. Translation gives CASSSHTGKNIQYF.

The genes are TRBV27 and TRBJ2-3; D not resolved. Trimming removed 4 bases from V and 2 bases from J, with 13 bases in between. CDR1 and CDR2 (germline): MNHEY, SMNVEV (reference sequence). This CDR3 region has 15 residues. This chain's CDR3 is CASSSNPDTTDTQYF. As DNA, the CDR3 is TGTGCCAGCAGTTCAAATCCTGACACCACAGATACGCAGTATTTT.

The sample holds many counts of this clonotype. The chain uses TRBV12-3 or TRBV12-4 and TRBJ1-5; 7 bases line up with TRBD1. The V gene end was trimmed by 7 bases and the J gene end by 5 bases; junction bases not matched to a gene: 5. The CDR3 consists of 13 residues. The CDR3 here is CASTVDRDQPQHF. CDR3 nucleotide sequence: TGTGCCAGCACCGTAGACAGGGATCAGCCCCAGCATTTT.

Many counts were recorded for this clonotype. This chain joins TRBV7-6 and TRBJ2-7; 7 positions agree with TRBD2. V lost 5 bases to trimming and J lost 2 bases; unmatched junction nucleotides: 6. Germline V gene data show CDR1 as SGHVS and CDR2 as FNYEAQ. This CDR3 comprises 14 residues. The CDR3 loop reads CASSGGESPYEQYF. DNA for the CDR3: TGTGCCAGCAGCGGGGGGGAGTCCCCCTACGAGCAGTACTTC.

This clonotype was picked up a small number of times. This chain connects TRBV5-5 to TRBJ1-1; a weak D match, TRBD1 (5 bases). The CDR3 sequence is 14 residues long. V dropped 0 bases and J dropped 6 bases, with 12 bases sitting between them. Germline CDR1 reads SGHKS; CDR2 reads YYEKEE (reference sequence). CDR3 in DNA: TGTGCCAGCAGCTTGGTTTCTGTAGGGGCTGAAGCTTTCTTT. Its translation: CASSLVSVGAEAFF.

The rearrangement links TRBV7-9 to TRBJ1-4; a possible D gene is TRBD1 (6 bases). The CDR3 totals 17 residues. V lost 6 bases, J lost 0 bases, and 17 bases lay in between. Germline CDR1 and CDR2: SEHNR and FQNEAQ (reference sequence). The DNA for the CDR3 is TGTGCCAGCAGGAAACAGGGCGGGGGACCAACTAATGAAAAACTGTTTTTT. The encoded protein is CASRKQGGGPTNEKLFF.

This clonotype was picked up a small number of times. The V call is TRBV10-3, the J call TRBJ2-7; TRBD1 aligns across 7 bases. Germline assignment: CDR1 ENHRY and CDR2 SYGVKD. After removal of 10 bases from V and 5 bases from J, the junction contained 8 bases not matched to a gene. The CDR3 totals 12 residues. CDR3 amino acids: CATQTGIDEQYF. The CDR3 nucleotides read TGTGCCACCCAGACAGGGATCGACGAGCAGTACTTC.

This clonotype was observed at least ten times. The rearrangement links TRBV30 to TRBJ1-1; possible D gene TRBD1, 6 bases. In germline, CDR1 is GTSNPN, CDR2 SVGIG (reference sequence). Trimming pared 3 bases from V and 7 bases from J, leaving 18 bases between. This CDR3 is 14 amino acids long. In DNA form, the CDR3 reads TGTGCCTGGAGCTCTGGACAGCGCGACGGTGAAGCTTTCTTT. This encodes CAWSSGQRDGEAFF. Supplemented by reference TRBV30 and TRBJ1-1, the full variable domain reads SQTIHQWPATLVQPVGSPLSLECTVEGTSNPNLYWYRQAAGRGLQLLFYSVGIGQISSEVPQNLSASRPQDRQFILSSKKLLLSDSGFYLCAWSSGQRDGEAFFGQGTRLTVV.

There are a few counts of this clonotype. This chain links TRBV5-1 with TRBJ2-3, with 12 bases lining up with TRBD2. The CDR3 is 15 residues long. The J segment lost 5 bases and the V segment lost 4 bases, leaving 5 bases of the junction unmatched. CDR1 is SGHRS, CDR2 YFSETQ, per germline. The chain's CDR3 is CASSGILAGGDTQYF. The CDR3 DNA reads as TGCGCCAGCAGCGGGATACTAGCGGGGGGAGATACGCAGTATTTT.